Listed below are T cell receptor beta chains from one sample, sequenced in a study of OX40 agonist ivuxolimab in advanced cancers. The table came from immunoSEQ multiplex PCR; TCRdb's copy has only in-frame clones and leaves some out. This sample has 30,000 to 40,000 clones, with roughly 90% found just once. The sequenced sample was CD4+ or CD8+ T cells sorted from blood, obtained in a trial of the OX40 agonist ivuxolimab. All receptors come from an adult with an advanced solid tumor such as melanoma, head and neck, liver or kidney cancer. The CDR3 runs from the conserved cysteine through the conserved F or W. Clone size is stated in some rows and not others, as once, few, many or a class when expanded.

clone size	V gene	J gene	CDR3 protein
NA	TRBV4-1	TRBJ1-1	CASSQLPGHPNTEAFF
NA	TRBV18	TRBJ2-7	CASSPPGRYEQYF
NA	TRBV4-1	TRBJ2-3	CASSQELGYRGNTQYF
NA	TRBV18	TRBJ1-2	CASSLDRGTNYGYTF
NA	TRBV28	TRBJ1-6	CASSFAGTHNSPLHF
NA	TRBV5-6	TRBJ1-2	CASSLGDGFQGNYGYTF
NA	TRBV9	TRBJ2-5	CASSVVAGGLETQYF
NA	TRBV13	TRBJ2-7	CASSANTGTGPYEQYF
NA	TRBV15	TRBJ1-1	CATSSPWREGKNTEAFF
NA	TRBV2	TRBJ2-5	CASSGIAGGRFGETQYF
NA	TRBV9	TRBJ1-1	CASSEQGAGTEAFF
NA	TRBV4-1	TRBJ1-2	CASSQAGGLNYGYTF
NA	TRBV9	TRBJ1-2	CASSVGRTGWNYGYTF
NA	TRBV6-5	TRBJ1-1	CASSYSLGNTEAFF
many	TRBV6-1	TRBJ1-5	CASRGGMHQPQHF
NA	TRBV11-2	TRBJ1-1	CASRQGGTEAFF
NA	TRBV13	TRBJ2-7	CASSSGQRRSYEQYF
NA	TRBV6-6	TRBJ2-7	CASSFSTAYEQYF
NA	TRBV2	TRBJ2-3	CASSRLAGADTQYF
NA	TRBV10-3	TRBJ1-1	CAINIHPGPEAFF
NA	TRBV7-9	TRBJ2-3	CASSRTGGETDTQYF
NA	TRBV18	TRBJ2-1	CASSPSDGYNEQFF
NA	TRBV4-1	TRBJ2-1	CASSLDRNEQFF
once	TRBV7-2	TRBJ2-5	CASSSVPGETQYF
NA	TRBV5-6	TRBJ2-1	CASSLGGPTSGVSNEQFF
NA	TRBV7-2	TRBJ2-7	CASSLGSGPYEQYF